The clone carrying this T cell receptor beta chain was counted a few times. This specimen comes from a study of blood T cell repertoires in COVID-19. In the original analysis: Amplification with reference gene primers provided the estimates of nucleated cell counts. The method was immunoSEQ multiplex PCR; TCRdb's version includes in-frame clones alone and lacks a portion of them. V and J calls and clone size follow that table, whereas D and trimming were derived from the DNA. This table has about 330,000 clones, around 84% appearing once. The germline V and J ends were trimmed by 0 bases and 3 bases, with 14 bases remaining between them. The germline V gene encodes CDR1 ENHRY and CDR2 SYGVKD. This CDR3 is 16 amino acids long. Recovery among Cohort 3 donors was established by two negative PCRs, clearance, or symptom resolution.

The V and J genes are TRBV10-3 and TRBJ2-5; D remains unclear. Sample: PBMCs or T cells enriched from blood (not recorded which). The receptor was isolated from a woman between 18 and 29 years old who had recovered from COVID-19. The CDR3 DNA sequence: TGTGCCATCAGTGAGTCCTTGTTATTAGTGGAAGAGACCCAGTACTTC. Translating it yields CAISESLLLVEETQYF.